Shown below are 19 T cell receptor beta chains from a single sample sequenced in a study of PD-L1 blockade in urothelial cancer. Data came from immunoSEQ multiplex PCR; TCRdb stores just in-frame clones and leaves some out. Seen here are around 48,000 clones, about 90% observed once, and the top ten hold more than 9%. Time point reported: peripheral blood 6 weeks after treatment start. Sequencing used PBMCs, obtained around atezolizumab (anti-PD-L1) treatment. Source of these receptors: a man aged 60 to 69 with urothelial cancer.

The chain is built from TRBV30 and TRBJ2-5; possible D gene TRBD2, 7 bases. V dropped 3 bases and J dropped 1 base, with 12 bases sitting between them. CDR3 length: 14 residues. Germline assignment: CDR1 GTSNPN and CDR2 SVGIG (reference sequence). CDR3 nucleotide sequence: TGTGCCTGGAGAAGGGGGGGGACCCAAGAGACCCAGTACTTC. Encoded protein: CAWRRGGTQETQYF.

The V call is TRBV30, the J call TRBJ1-2; TRBD1 is a possible D gene (5 bases). CDR1 and CDR2 (germline): GTSNPN, SVGIG (reference sequence). V was clipped by 4 bases and J by 3 bases, with 18 bases between them. CDR3 length: 15 residues. CDR3 sequence: CAWNRRGRVDYGYTF. The DNA for the CDR3 is TGTGCCTGGAACCGGAGGGGCAGGGTCGACTATGGCTACACCTTC.

The V call is TRBV5-8, the J call TRBJ2-2, with TRBD1 as a possible D gene (6 bases). The CDR3 is 16 amino acids. Trimming cost V 4 bases and J 6 bases, with 19 bases left between them. Germline CDR1 reads SGHTS; CDR2 reads YDEGEE. The CDR3, as DNA: TGTGCCAGCAGCCGAGGGGTGGCAGGGGCCGCCGGGGAGCTGTTTTTT. Its protein product is CASSRGVAGAAGELFF.

The gene calls are TRBV30 and TRBJ1-2, with no clear D. V was trimmed by 5 bases and J by 1 base, leaving 11 bases between them. CDR1 and CDR2 (germline): GTSNPN, SVGIG (reference sequence). The CDR3 extends over 13 amino acids. In DNA form, the CDR3 reads TGTGCCTGGGAGGGCAGCAATAACTATGGCTACACCTTC. It translates to CAWEGSNNYGYTF. The full variable domain, with the rest looked up from reference TRBV30 and TRBJ1-2, is SQTIHQWPATLVQPVGSPLSLECTVEGTSNPNLYWYRQAAGRGLQLLFYSVGIGQISSEVPQNLSASRPQDRQFILSSKKLLLSDSGFYLCAWEGSNNYGYTFGSGTRLTVV.

In its sample, this clone was seen once. The chain links TRBV5-1 to TRBJ1-1, with D hard to call. The V and J ends lost 5 bases and 1 base respectively, with 12 bases between them. Germline CDR1 reads SGHRS; CDR2 reads YFSETQ. This CDR3 region has 14 residues. CDR3: CASRAGPSNTEAFF. The CDR3 bases are TGCGCCAGCAGGGCGGGTCCATCGAACACTGAAGCTTTCTTT. Variable domain in full (rest from reference TRBV5-1 and TRBJ1-1): KAGVTQTPRYLIKTRGQQVTLSCSPISGHRSVSWYQQTPGQGLQFLFEYFSETQRNKGNFPGRFSGRQFSNSRSEMNVSTLELGDSALYLCASRAGPSNTEAFFGQGTRLTVV.

The chain links TRBV10-2 to TRBJ2-7; no definite D call. Germline CDR1 WSHSY, CDR2 SAAADI. Between the trimmed V and J ends, which lost 2 bases and 4 bases, there was a span of 6 bases. The CDR3 consists of 12 residues. This chain's CDR3 is CASSELLYEQYF. The CDR3, as DNA: TGCGCCAGCAGTGAGCTCCTTTACGAGCAGTACTTC.

The V and J genes are TRBV5-1 and TRBJ2-1; perhaps TRBD2 as D (5 bases). Germline loops: CDR1 SGHRS, CDR2 YFSETQ. V gave up 0 bases and J gave up 0 bases, with 7 bases separating them. The CDR3 sequence is 15 residues long. The CDR3 region has the DNA TGCGCCAGCAGCTTGGGGACTCTCTCCTACAATGAGCAGTTCTTC. It encodes CASSLGTLSYNEQFF. Full variable domain (rest looked up from reference TRBV5-1 and TRBJ2-1): KAGVTQTPRYLIKTRGQQVTLSCSPISGHRSVSWYQQTPGQGLQFLFEYFSETQRNKGNFPGRFSGRQFSNSRSEMNVSTLELGDSALYLCASSLGTLSYNEQFFGPGTRLTVL.

This clone was counted a few times. V gene TRBV30 combines with J gene TRBJ1-6; 8 bases are shared with TRBD1. CDR1 GTSNPN and CDR2 SVGIG come from the germline V gene (reference sequence). CDR3 size: 14 residues. The V and J ends lost 4 bases and 6 bases, in that order; junction bases with no gene match: 5. The CDR3 loop reads CAWTIGQGNSPLHF. In DNA, the CDR3 is TGTGCCTGGACCATAGGACAGGGTAATTCACCCCTCCACTTT.

This clone was found once. V gene TRBV5-1 combines with J gene TRBJ2-6; D is possibly TRBD2 (6 bases). Trimming shortened V by 3 bases and J by 0 bases, and 13 bases separated the two germline ends. CDR3 length equals 17 residues. Germline V gene sequence: CDR1 SGHRS, CDR2 YFSETQ. DNA for the CDR3: TGCGCCAGCAGCTGGGCCACGGGAGACTCTGGGGCCAACGTCCTGACTTTC. Residues: CASSWATGDSGANVLTF.

V and J are TRBV30 and TRBJ2-3; the D gene is possibly TRBD1 (5 bases). The CDR3 loop spans 12 amino acids. Trimming removed 2 bases from V and 6 bases from J, with 9 bases in between. CDR1 is GTSNPN and CDR2 is SVGIG in the germline V gene (reference sequence). The CDR3 spells CAWSPYRDTQYF. CDR3 DNA: TGTGCCTGGAGTCCCTACAGGGATACGCAGTATTTT.

The rearrangement uses TRBV27 and TRBJ1-1; 7 nucleotides match TRBD1. This CDR3 is built from 14 residues. The germline gives CDR1 MNHEY, CDR2 SMNVEV (reference sequence). With V trimmed by 6 bases and J by 1 base, 5 bases remained unmatched. The chain's CDR3 is CASRGDRPNTEAFF. The DNA for the CDR3 is TGTGCCAGCAGAGGGGACAGACCGAACACTGAAGCTTTCTTT.

This CDR3 reads CASSGDGQNYGYTF. The CDR3 DNA follows: TGCGCCAGCAGCGGCGATGGGCAGAACTATGGCTACACCTTC. The chain links TRBV5-1 to TRBJ1-2; no clear D. The ends were cut back, 4 bases at V and 2 bases at J, with 12 bases in the middle. The CDR3 totals 14 residues. Germline V gene data show CDR1 as SGHRS and CDR2 as YFSETQ. Supplemented by reference TRBV5-1 and TRBJ1-2, the full variable domain reads KAGVTQTPRYLIKTRGQQVTLSCSPISGHRSVSWYQQTPGQGLQFLFEYFSETQRNKGNFPGRFSGRQFSNSRSEMNVSTLELGDSALYLCASSGDGQNYGYTFGSGTRLTVV.

The table lists this clone with a few counts. V and J are TRBV14 and TRBJ1-4; possibly TRBD1 for D (6 bases). The CDR3 has 15 residues. Germline CDR1 is SGHDN and CDR2 is FVKESK. V was trimmed by 6 bases and J by 6 bases, leaving 17 bases between them. The CDR3 DNA reads as TGTGCCAGCAGTCGCGGGCGACAGGTGGATGAAAAACTGTTTTTT. It yields the protein CASSRGRQVDEKLFF. The full variable domain, completed using reference TRBV14 and TRBJ1-4, is EAGVTQFPSHSVIEKGQTVTLRCDPISGHDNLYWYRRVMGKEIKFLLHFVKESKQDESGMPNNRFLAERTGGTYSTLKVQPAELEDSGVYFCASSRGRQVDEKLFFGSGTQLSVL.

This clone was seen just once. The gene calls are TRBV7-3 and TRBJ2-5; tentative D call: TRBD2 (6 bases). Germline V lookup: CDR1 SGHTA, CDR2 FQGTGA. Trimming cost V 5 bases and J 0 bases, with 7 bases left between them. The CDR3 runs 13 residues. As DNA, the CDR3 is TGTGCCAGCAGCCGGACTAACCAAGAGACCCAGTACTTC. Its protein is CASSRTNQETQYF. The full variable domain, in which reference TRBV7-3 and TRBJ2-5 provide the parts outside the CDR3, is GAGVSQTPSNKVTEKGKYVELRCDPISGHTALYWYRQSLGQGPEFLIYFQGTGAADDSGLPNDRFFAVRPEGSVSTLKIQRTERGDSAVYLCASSRTNQETQYFGPGTRLLVL.

The chain uses TRBV28 and TRBJ2-3; TRBD2 matches at 8 bases. The CDR3 loop spans 15 amino acids. With V trimmed by 8 bases and J by 1 base, 8 bases remained unmatched. From germline, CDR1 is MDHEN and CDR2 SYDVKM. CDR3 in DNA: TGTGCCAGCGCCCTCGGGGGGGCGGGCACAGATACGCAGTATTTT. Amino acid sequence: CASALGGAGTDTQYF. Full variable domain (missing parts from reference TRBV28 and TRBJ2-3): DVKVTQSSRYLVKRTGEKVFLECVQDMDHENMFWYRQDPGLGLRLIYFSYDVKMKEKGDIPEGYSVSREKKERFSLILESASTNQTSMYLCASALGGAGTDTQYFGPGTRLTVL.

This rearrangement joins TRBV30 to TRBJ2-7; tentatively, D is TRBD1 (6 bases). Germline values: CDR1 GTSNPN, CDR2 SVGIG (reference sequence). This CDR3 is 13 amino acids long. V lost 6 bases and J 3 bases, leaving 15 bases between the germline ends. This CDR3 is CACQQGDRYEQYF. Written as DNA, the CDR3 is TGTGCCTGTCAACAGGGTGATCGCTACGAGCAGTACTTC.

The genes are TRBV4-1 and TRBJ2-7; D unclear. The CDR3 loop spans 15 amino acids. V was shortened by 0 bases and J by 2 bases, with 11 bases between the two germline ends. The V gene's germline CDR1 is MGHRA and CDR2 YSYEKL. The CDR3 spells CASSQEWAGTYEQYF. The DNA for the CDR3 is TGCGCCAGCAGCCAAGAGTGGGCAGGTACCTACGAGCAGTACTTC.

The chain joins TRBV7-3 to TRBJ2-1; the D gene is possibly TRBD2 (7 bases). The V end lost 5 bases, the J end lost 4 bases, and 18 bases lay between the germline ends. Germline CDR1 is SGHTA and CDR2 is FQGTGA. CDR3 length: 16 residues. The CDR3 DNA reads as TGTGCCAGCAGCCAAGGGGGGGGTCGGCGATACAATGAGCAGTTCTTC. Amino acid sequence: CASSQGGGRRYNEQFF.

In this sample, this clone turned up a few times. V and J are TRBV30 and TRBJ1-1; no firm D call. Trimming stripped 1 base from V and 4 bases from J, with 10 bases between. The CDR3 extends over 13 amino acids. In germline, CDR1 is GTSNPN, CDR2 SVGIG (reference sequence). The CDR3 sequence: CAWSERVFTEAFF. The CDR3 region has the DNA TGTGCCTGGAGTGAGAGGGTTTTCACTGAAGCTTTCTTT.